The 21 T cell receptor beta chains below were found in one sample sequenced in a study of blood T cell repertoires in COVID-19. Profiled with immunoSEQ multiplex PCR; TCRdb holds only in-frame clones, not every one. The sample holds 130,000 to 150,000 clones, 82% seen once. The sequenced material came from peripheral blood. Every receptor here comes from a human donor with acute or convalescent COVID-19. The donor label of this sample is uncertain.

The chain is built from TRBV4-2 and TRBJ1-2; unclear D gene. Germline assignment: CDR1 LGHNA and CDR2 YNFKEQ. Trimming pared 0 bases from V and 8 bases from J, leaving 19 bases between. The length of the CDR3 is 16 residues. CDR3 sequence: CASSQDLGGLTGGYTF. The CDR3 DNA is TGTGCCAGCAGCCAAGATCTCGGCGGACTCACGGGAGGCTACACCTTC.

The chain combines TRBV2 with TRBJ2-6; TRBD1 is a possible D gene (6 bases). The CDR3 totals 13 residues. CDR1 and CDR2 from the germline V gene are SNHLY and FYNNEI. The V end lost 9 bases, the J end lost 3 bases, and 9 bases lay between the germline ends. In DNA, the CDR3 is TGTGCCAGGACAGGCCTTGGGGCCAACGTCCTGACTTTC. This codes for CARTGLGANVLTF.

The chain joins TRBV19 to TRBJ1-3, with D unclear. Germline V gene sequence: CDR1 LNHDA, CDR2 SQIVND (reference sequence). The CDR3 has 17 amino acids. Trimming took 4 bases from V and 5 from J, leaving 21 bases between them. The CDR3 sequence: CASSKSGGPSSRNTIYF. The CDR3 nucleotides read TGTGCCAGTAGTAAGTCCGGCGGTCCTTCGTCTAGAAACACCATATATTTT.

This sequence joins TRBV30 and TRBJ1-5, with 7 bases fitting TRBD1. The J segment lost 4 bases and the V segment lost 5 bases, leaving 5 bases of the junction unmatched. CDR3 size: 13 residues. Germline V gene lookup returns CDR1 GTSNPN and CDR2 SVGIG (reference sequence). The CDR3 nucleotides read TGTGCCTGGGGGGACAGCCGAAATCAGCCCCAGCATTTT. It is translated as CAWGDSRNQPQHF.

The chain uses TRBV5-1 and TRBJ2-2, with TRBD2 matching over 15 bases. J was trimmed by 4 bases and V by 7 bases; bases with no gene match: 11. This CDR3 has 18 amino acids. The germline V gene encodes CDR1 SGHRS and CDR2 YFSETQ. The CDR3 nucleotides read TGCGCCAGCGGCGACCCGGGACTAGCGGGGGGTCCCACCGGGGAGCTGTTTTTT. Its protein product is CASGDPGLAGGPTGELFF.

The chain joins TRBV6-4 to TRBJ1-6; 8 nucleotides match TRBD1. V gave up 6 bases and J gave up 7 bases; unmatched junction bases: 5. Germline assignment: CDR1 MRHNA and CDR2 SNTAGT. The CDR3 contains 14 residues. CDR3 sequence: CASRETGANSPLHF. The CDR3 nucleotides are TGTGCCAGCAGAGAGACAGGGGCGAATTCACCCCTCCACTTT.

The CDR3 DNA is TGTGCCAGCAGCTTCCCGGGGACAGTTCGCGAGCAGTACTTC. Encoded protein: CASSFPGTVREQYF. The chain joins TRBV7-2 to TRBJ2-7; 7 positions agree with TRBD1. Per germline, CDR1 SGHTA and CDR2 FQGNSA. V lost 3 bases, J lost 6 bases, and 8 bases stayed unmatched. There are 14 residues in the CDR3. Variable domain in full (rest from reference TRBV7-2 and TRBJ2-7): GAGVSQSPSNKVTEKGKDVELRCDPISGHTALYWYRQSLGQGLEFLIYFQGNSAPDKSGLPSDRFSAERTGGSVSTLTIQRTQQEDSAVYLCASSFPGTVREQYFGPGTRLTVT.

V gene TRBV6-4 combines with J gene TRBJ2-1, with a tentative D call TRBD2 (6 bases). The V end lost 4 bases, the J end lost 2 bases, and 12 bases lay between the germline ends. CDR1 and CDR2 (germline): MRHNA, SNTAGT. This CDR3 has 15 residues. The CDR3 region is CASSGEAGPYNEQFF. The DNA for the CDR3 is TGTGCCAGCAGTGGGGAGGCAGGCCCCTACAATGAGCAGTTCTTC.

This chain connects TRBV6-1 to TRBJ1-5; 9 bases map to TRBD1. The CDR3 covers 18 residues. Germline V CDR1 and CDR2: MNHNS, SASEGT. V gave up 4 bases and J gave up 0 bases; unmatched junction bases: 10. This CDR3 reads CASSAPGQGTYSNQPQHF. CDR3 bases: TGTGCCAGCAGTGCTCCGGGACAGGGTACATATAGCAATCAGCCCCAGCATTTT.

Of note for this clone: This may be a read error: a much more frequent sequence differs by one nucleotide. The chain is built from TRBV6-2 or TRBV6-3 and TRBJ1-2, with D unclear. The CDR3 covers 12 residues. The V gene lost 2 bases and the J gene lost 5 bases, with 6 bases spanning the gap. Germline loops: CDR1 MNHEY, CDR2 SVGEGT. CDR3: CASSYREYGYTF. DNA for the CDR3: TGTGCCAGCAGTTACCGGGAATATGGCTACACCTTC.

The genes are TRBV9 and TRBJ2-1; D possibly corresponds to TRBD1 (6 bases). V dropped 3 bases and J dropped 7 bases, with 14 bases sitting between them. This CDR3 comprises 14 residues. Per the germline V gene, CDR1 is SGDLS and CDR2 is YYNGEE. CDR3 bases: TGTGCCAGCAGCGCGACAGGAGTAGTTAATGAGCAGTTCTTC. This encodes CASSATGVVNEQFF.

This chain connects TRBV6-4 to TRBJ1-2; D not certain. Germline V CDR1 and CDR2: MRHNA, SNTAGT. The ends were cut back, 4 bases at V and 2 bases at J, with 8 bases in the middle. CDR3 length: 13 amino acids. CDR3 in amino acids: CASSVEENYGYTF. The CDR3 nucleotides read TGTGCCAGCAGTGTTGAGGAGAACTATGGCTACACCTTC.

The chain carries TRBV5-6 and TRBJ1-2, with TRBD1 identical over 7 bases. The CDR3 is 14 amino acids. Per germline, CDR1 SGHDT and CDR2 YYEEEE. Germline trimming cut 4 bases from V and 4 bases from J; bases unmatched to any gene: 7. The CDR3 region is CASSTTRQGYGYTF. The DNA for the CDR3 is TGTGCCAGCAGCACGACCCGACAGGGCTATGGCTACACCTTC.

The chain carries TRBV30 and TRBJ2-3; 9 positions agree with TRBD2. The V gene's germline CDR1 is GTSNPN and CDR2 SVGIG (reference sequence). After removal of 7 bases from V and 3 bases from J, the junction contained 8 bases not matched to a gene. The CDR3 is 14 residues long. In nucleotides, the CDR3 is TGTGCCTTGAGCCGCGGGGGGGCAACAGATACGCAGTATTTT. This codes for CALSRGGATDTQYF.

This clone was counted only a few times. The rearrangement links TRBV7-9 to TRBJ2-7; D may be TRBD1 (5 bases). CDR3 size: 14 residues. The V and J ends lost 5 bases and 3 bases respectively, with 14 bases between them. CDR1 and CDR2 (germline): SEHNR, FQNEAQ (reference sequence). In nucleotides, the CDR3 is TGTGCCAGCAGCCCGGGTCAGGGATTCTACGAGCAGTACTTC. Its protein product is CASSPGQGFYEQYF.

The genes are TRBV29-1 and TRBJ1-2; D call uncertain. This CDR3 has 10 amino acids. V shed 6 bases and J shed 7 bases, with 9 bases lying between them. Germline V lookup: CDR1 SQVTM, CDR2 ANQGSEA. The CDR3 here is CSVHDTGYTF. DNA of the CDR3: TGCAGCGTCCACGACACTGGCTACACCTTC.

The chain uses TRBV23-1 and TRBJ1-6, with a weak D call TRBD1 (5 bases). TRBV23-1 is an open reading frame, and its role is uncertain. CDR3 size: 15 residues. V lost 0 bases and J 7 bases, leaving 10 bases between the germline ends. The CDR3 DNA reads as TGCGCCAGCAGTCAATCGGACATAAGGAATTCACCCCTCCACTTT. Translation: CASSQSDIRNSPLHF.

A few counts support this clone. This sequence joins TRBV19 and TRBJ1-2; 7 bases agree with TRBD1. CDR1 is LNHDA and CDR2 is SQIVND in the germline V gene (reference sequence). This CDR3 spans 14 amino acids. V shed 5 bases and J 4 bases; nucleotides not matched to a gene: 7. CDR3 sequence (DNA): TGTGCCAGTAGTGTGCCTAGGGGGCCCTATGGCTACACCTTC. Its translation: CASSVPRGPYGYTF.

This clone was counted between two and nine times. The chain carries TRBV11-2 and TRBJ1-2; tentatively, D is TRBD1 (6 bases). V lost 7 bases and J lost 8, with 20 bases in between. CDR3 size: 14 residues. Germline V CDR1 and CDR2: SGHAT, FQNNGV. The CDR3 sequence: CASNLQGQVGGYTF. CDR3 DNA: TGTGCCAGCAATCTCCAGGGACAAGTCGGCGGCTACACCTTC.

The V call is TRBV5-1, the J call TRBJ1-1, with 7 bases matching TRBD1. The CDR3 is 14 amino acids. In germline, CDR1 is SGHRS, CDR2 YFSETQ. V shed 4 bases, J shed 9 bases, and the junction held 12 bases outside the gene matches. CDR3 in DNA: TGCGCCAGCAGCCGCGGACAGGTCAACAACAAAGCTTTCTTT. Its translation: CASSRGQVNNKAFF.

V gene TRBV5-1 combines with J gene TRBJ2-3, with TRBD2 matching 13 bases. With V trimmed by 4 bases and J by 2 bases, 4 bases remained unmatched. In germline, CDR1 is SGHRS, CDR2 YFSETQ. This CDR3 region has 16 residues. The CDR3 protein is CASSPGLAGNTDTQYF. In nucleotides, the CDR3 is TGCGCCAGCAGCCCGGGACTAGCGGGGAACACAGATACGCAGTATTTT.